In this sample, the clone carrying this T cell receptor beta chain turned up many times. Its antigen remains unidentified. These data belong to a study of vaccination and CD4 T cells after COVID-19. Oncomine TCR Beta short-read sequencing was applied to DNA from cultured CD4+ T cells. TCRdb reprocessed the PCR reads via MiXCR and lists one record per CDR3 protein. The sample holds thousands of distinct CDR3 sequences, roughly a fifth seen once. Noted treatment: roughly 10-day PBMC culture with coronavirus spike peptide pools or control peptides (ViraFEST assay). The CDR3 spans 12 residues. Germline V gene lookup returns CDR1 MNHEY and CDR2 SVGAGI. The germline V and J ends were trimmed by 4 bases and 3 bases, with 6 bases remaining between them. Study findings and constraints: Investigators enrolled relatively few convalescent patients and included no early post-infection timepoints. Of the reactive clones in convalescent patients, a median roughly 86% showed up only post-vaccination.

Source: CD4+ T cells from blood, cultured in vitro, taken after SARS-CoV-2 vaccination. The receptor's source is a human donor who had recovered from COVID-19. This chain joins TRBV6-5 and TRBJ1-2; D is uncertain. CDR3 amino acids: CASSSRYYGYTF. CDR3 DNA: TGTGCCAGCAGTTCCCGGTACTATGGCTACACCTTC.